Below, one T cell receptor (beta chain) is given with its context. Production of TCR beta cDNA relied on 5'RACE template switching with UMIs. TCRdb re-called the 5' RACE reads and catalogs CDR3 proteins one per entry, DNA excluded. The sample table sets out 150,000 to 180,000 distinct CDR3 sequences. This CDR3 is built from 18 residues. Germline CDR1 and CDR2: SGHTA and FQGTGA. This sample was taken from a study of T cells expressing NK-cell markers. The gene calls are TRBV7-3 and TRBJ2-3; TCRdb indicates TRBD2, and absent DNA this call remains unverified. Sequencing was done on a sample of blood T cells: a sorted CD56 or NKG2C T cell subset, CD4+ or CD8+ T cells, or bulk PBMC T cells (not recorded which). The TCR comes from a woman in her forties or fifties in good health. CDR3 residues: CASSLRGLAGGPTDTQYF.